The T cell receptor (beta chain) described here comes from a study of blood T cell repertoires in COVID-19. Study information: There were acute and convalescent COVID-19 samples, and they came from the United States, Italy and Spain. Nucleic acid was either cDNA or gDNA, and it came from T cells, B-cell-depleted T cells, or PBMCs.

The ends were cut back, 5 bases at V and 0 bases at J, with 11 bases in the middle. Germline V gene sequence: CDR1 SGHNT, CDR2 YENEEA. The CDR3 runs 16 residues. In the original analysis: Estimation of nucleated cell counts relied on the amplification of reference gene primers. Sequencing used immunoSEQ multiplex PCR; TCRdb keeps in-frame clones, though not all of them. Clonal size and the V and J genes are those of that table, whereas D and trimming came from the DNA. The top ten clones hold 0.85% to 1% of a sample with about 100,000 clones, about nine tenths of them seen once. The gene calls are TRBV11-3 and TRBJ2-6; D gene unclear. The receptor comes from a man aged 60 to 69 with acute or convalescent COVID-19. Sequenced material: peripheral blood. CDR3 amino acids: CASSVSPSSGANVLTF. DNA for the CDR3: TGTGCCAGCAGCGTCTCCCCGAGCTCTGGGGCCAACGTCCTGACTTTC.